A selection of T cell receptor beta chains follows, all from one sample in a study of early T cells in non-severe SARS-CoV-2 infection. TCRdb reprocessed the 5' RACE reads with MiXCR, giving one entry per CDR3 protein. In the table there are tens of thousands of distinct CDR3 sequences, around a sixth of which are singletons. Material: whole blood, obtained at baseline. The receptors here all came from an adult who was a healthcare worker with PCR-confirmed SARS-CoV-2 infection or an uninfected control (not recorded which). CDR3s include the opening cysteine and the closing phenylalanine or tryptophan. Each record gives: clone size, D gene, J gene, CDR3 length, V gene, CDR3 protein, CDR3 DNA. D genes are given only for firm matches. Where a row states a size, it is once, few, many or the class of an expanded clone; other rows omit it.

>few|-|TRBJ2-5|13|TRBV4-1
CASSQGSKETQYF
TGCGCCAGCAGCCAGGGGTCCAAAGAGACCCAGTACTTC
>-|TRBD1|TRBJ1-6|18|TRBV15
CATSRDTRGTGSPSPLHF
TGTGCCACCAGCAGAGATACGAGGGGGACAGGGTCGCCTTCACCCCTCCACTTT
>-|-|TRBJ1-2|15|TRBV6-5
CASSYSPGHHYGYTF
TGTGCCAGCAGTTACTCCCCCGGCCACCACTATGGCTACACCTTC
>-|-|TRBJ2-3|15|TRBV28
CASSPLGQSTDTQYF
TGTGCCAGCAGTCCCCTCGGACAGAGCACAGATACGCAGTATTTT
>few|-|TRBJ2-7|12|TRBV29-1
CSVQRSSYEQYF
TGCAGCGTTCAGCGGAGCTCCTACGAGCAGTACTTC
>few|-|TRBJ1-1|11|TRBV6-6
CASEKRKKAFF
TGTGCCAGCGAAAAACGGAAAAAAGCTTTCTTT
>many|-|TRBJ2-1|12|TRBV11-2
CASSPGRGEQFF
TGTGCCAGCAGCCCGGGAAGAGGTGAGCAGTTCTTC
>-|TRBD1|TRBJ2-3|15|TRBV25-1
CASSRQGVITDTQYF
TGTGCCAGCAGCCGACAGGGAGTTATCACAGATACGCAGTATTTT
>-|-|TRBJ2-7|12|TRBV20-1
CSAQDRLGEQYF
TGCAGTGCACAAGACAGGTTAGGGGAGCAGTACTTC
>many|-|TRBJ2-5|14|TRBV12-3/TRBV12-4
CASSLAGGWETQYF
TGTGCCAGCAGTTTAGCGGGAGGTTGGGAGACCCAGTACTTC
>-|TRBD2|TRBJ2-7|15|TRBV6-5
CASSYRAGGGDEQYF
TGTGCCAGCAGTTACCGAGCGGGAGGGGGGGACGAGCAGTACTTC
>-|-|TRBJ1-2|13|TRBV6-5
CASSSGPNYGYTF
TGTGCCAGCAGTTCTGGTCCTAACTATGGCTACACCTTC
>-|-|TRBJ2-5|15|TRBV7-8
CASSLMRVYQETQYF
TGTGCCAGCAGCTTAATGCGCGTTTACCAAGAGACCCAGTACTTC
>few|-|TRBJ2-3|13|TRBV6-5
CASSYSYTDTQYF
TGTGCCAGCAGTTACTCCTACACAGATACGCAGTATTTT
>-|TRBD1|TRBJ2-5|13|TRBV7-2
CASSSTGKETQYF
TGTGCCAGCAGCTCGACAGGGAAGGAGACCCAGTACTTC
>many|-|TRBJ2-7|15|TRBV4-3
CASSHIRDHSYEQYF
TGCGCCAGCAGCCATATCCGGGACCACTCCTACGAGCAGTACTTC
>-|-|TRBJ2-3|13|TRBV4-3
CASSLRTRDTQYF
TGCGCCAGCAGCCTTCGGACGAGAGATACGCAGTATTTT
>many|TRBD2|TRBJ2-7|15|TRBV6-1
CASSEETSGSYEQYF
TGTGCCAGCAGTGAAGAGACTAGCGGGAGTTACGAGCAGTACTTC
>-|-|TRBJ2-3|12|TRBV29-1
CSVEDWRDTQYF
TGCAGCGTTGAGGATTGGAGGGATACGCAGTATTTT
>-|TRBD1|TRBJ1-5|14|TRBV10-3
CAISEDRVNQPQHF
TGTGCCATCAGTGAGGACAGGGTCAATCAGCCCCAGCATTTT
>-|-|TRBJ2-3|15|TRBV3-1
CASSQGRGPTDTQYF
TGTGCCAGCAGCCAAGGAAGGGGACCCACAGATACGCAGTATTTT
>large|-|TRBJ2-6|19|TRBV12-3/TRBV12-4
CASSFTFGGRSSGANVLTF
TGTGCCAGCAGTTTTACCTTCGGGGGGCGCAGTTCCGGGGCCAACGTCCTGACTTTC
>medium-sized|-|TRBJ2-7|18|TRBV11-2
CASSPIDRRRKSSYEQYF
TGTGCCAGCAGCCCCATAGATAGGCGGCGGAAAAGCTCCTACGAGCAGTACTTC
>few|-|TRBJ1-5|12|TRBV6-4
CATAGLGQPQHF
TGTGCCACCGCAGGGTTGGGTCAGCCCCAGCATTTT
>-|TRBD1|TRBJ2-3|15|TRBV28
CASRARGHRTDTQYF
TGTGCCAGCAGGGCCAGGGGGCATCGGACAGATACGCAGTATTTT
>-|-|TRBJ2-7|9|TRBV12-3/TRBV12-4
CASCLEQYF
TGTGCCAGCTGTCTGGAGCAGTACTTC
>-|-|TRBJ2-1|12|TRBV24-1
CATSDFAGQQFF
TGTGCCACCAGTGATTTTGCTGGACAGCAGTTCTTC
>-|TRBD2|TRBJ2-3|17|TRBV24-1
CATSDSPSGSMRDTQYF
TGTGCCACCAGTGATTCCCCTAGCGGGAGCATGAGAGATACGCAGTATTTT
>few|TRBD2|TRBJ2-1|16|TRBV5-1
CASSLALGLAGFEQFF
TGCGCCAGCAGCTTGGCCCTGGGACTAGCGGGATTTGAGCAGTTCTTC
>-|-|TRBJ1-3|16|TRBV9
CASSAQGSNSGNTIYF
TGTGCCAGCAGTGCACAGGGTTCGAACTCTGGAAACACCATATATTTT
>many|-|TRBJ1-6|12|TRBV6-2/TRBV6-3
CASSGRSVSLHF
TGTGCCAGCAGCGGACGGTCCGTCTCCCTCCACTTT
>-|TRBD2|TRBJ2-1|18|TRBV4-3
CASSQVITAGGNYNEQFF
TGCGCCAGCAGCCAAGTCATTACGGCGGGAGGGAACTACAATGAGCAGTTCTTC
>many|TRBD1|TRBJ2-7|15|TRBV28
CASTDRQGSSYEQYF
TGTGCCAGCACCGACAGACAGGGATCCTCCTACGAGCAGTACTTC
>few|-|TRBJ1-1|16|TRBV7-9
CASSHSNGLLNTEAFF
TGTGCCAGCAGCCACTCAAACGGCCTCCTTAACACTGAAGCTTTCTTT
>-|-|TRBJ1-2|11|TRBV28
CASSWNYGYTF
TGTGCCAGCAGCTGGAACTATGGCTACACCTTC
>many|-|TRBJ1-3|14|TRBV20-1
CSARDPLSGNTIYF
TGCAGTGCTAGAGATCCACTTTCTGGAAACACCATATATTTT
>many|-|TRBJ2-1|12|TRBV20-1
CSARFSGTEQFF
TGCAGTGCTAGGTTTTCGGGCACTGAGCAGTTCTTC
>few|TRBD2|TRBJ2-3|16|TRBV18
CASSPRLAGGTDTQYF
TGTGCCAGCTCACCACGGTTGGCGGGAGGCACAGATACGCAGTATTTT
>-|-|TRBJ2-1|13|TRBV11-2
CASSSDLGDEQFF
TGTGCCAGCAGCTCCGATTTAGGGGATGAGCAGTTCTTC
>-|-|TRBJ1-3|14|TRBV15
CATSRVGTGNTIYF
TGTGCCACCAGCAGAGTGGGGACTGGGAACACCATATATTTT
>few|-|TRBJ2-3|15|TRBV9
CASSPQAMPTDTQYF
TGTGCCAGCAGCCCACAGGCGATGCCGACAGATACGCAGTATTTT
>few|TRBD1|TRBJ1-2|16|TRBV11-2
CASSLFGRGRNYGYTF
TGTGCCAGCAGCTTATTTGGAAGGGGGCGCAACTATGGCTACACCTTC
>-|-|TRBJ1-1|15|TRBV5-6
CASSLGAGKGTEAFF
TGTGCCAGCAGCTTGGGGGCAGGGAAGGGCACTGAAGCTTTCTTT
>-|-|TRBJ2-1|13|TRBV4-3
CASSQIRSKGQFF
TGCGCCAGCAGCCAAATCAGATCTAAGGGGCAGTTCTTC
>-|-|TRBJ2-5|13|TRBV18
CASSPPSEETQYF
TGTGCCAGCTCACCACCGTCAGAAGAGACCCAGTACTTC
>-|TRBD2|TRBJ2-1|16|TRBV6-2/TRBV6-3
CASSRAAGGPWNEQFF
TGTGCCAGCAGTCGGGCGGCGGGAGGGCCTTGGAATGAGCAGTTCTTC
>many|-|TRBJ2-7|16|TRBV12-3/TRBV12-4
CASTQGGARSLYEQYF
TGTGCCAGCACCCAGGGGGGGGCCCGTTCGCTATACGAGCAGTACTTC
>many|-|TRBJ2-1|14|TRBV24-1
CATSALGSYNEQFF
TGTGCCACCAGTGCACTGGGCTCCTACAATGAGCAGTTCTTC
>many|-|TRBJ2-1|13|TRBV12-5
CASGLTGRGEQFF
TGTGCTAGTGGCCTAACAGGGAGAGGTGAGCAGTTCTTC